This entry lists 24 T cell receptor beta chains sequenced from one sample in a study of Graves' ophthalmopathy and Graves' hyperthyroidism. Amplifying from RNA transcripts, the study obtained TCR beta CDR3 regions. Amplification began with first-round RT-PCR using HTBI primers, then second-round multiplex PCR was performed. TCRdb processed the multiplex PCR reads anew with MiXCR; each CDR3 protein has one entry. Of roughly 400,000 distinct CDR3 sequences detected, about a sixth appear once; the ten largest clones hold 2% to 2.5%. The specimen was peripheral blood. Receptors were obtained from an adult woman with stable Graves' hyperthyroidism.

The table lists this clonotype with many counts. The chain has TRBV11-2 and TRBJ2-7, with 9 bases lining up with TRBD2. J lost 1 base, V lost 2 bases, and 6 bases had no gene match. Per the germline V gene, CDR1 is SGHAT and CDR2 is FQNNGV. CDR3 length: 16 residues. CDR3 coding DNA: TGTGCCAGCAGCTTAAAGGAGACTAGCGGTTCCTACGAGCAGTACTTC. It yields the protein CASSLKETSGSYEQYF.

The chain employs TRBV12-3 or TRBV12-4 and TRBJ2-5; 7 bases are a match to TRBD1. The CDR3 totals 13 residues. With 6 bases clipped from V and 3 bases from J, the junction kept 4 bases outside the gene matches. Here the CDR3 reads CASSQGTEETQYF. The CDR3 nucleotides are TGTGCCAGCAGCCAGGGGACAGAAGAGACCCAGTACTTC.

This clonotype was picked up a small number of times. The chain uses TRBV4-1 and TRBJ1-1; D remains unclear. CDR1 MGHRA and CDR2 YSYEKL come from the germline V gene. The CDR3 extends over 13 amino acids. The V and J ends lost 0 bases and 7 bases respectively, with 9 bases between them. As DNA, the CDR3 is TGCGCCAGCAGCCAAGACAACAAACTTGAAGCTTTCTTT. This codes for CASSQDNKLEAFF.

This clonotype was seen many times. The gene calls are TRBV29-1 and TRBJ1-5, with D tentatively TRBD1 (6 bases). Trimming removed 4 bases at V and 5 bases at J, with 9 bases between. CDR1 and CDR2 from the germline V gene are SQVTM and ANQGSEA. The CDR3 has 12 residues. The CDR3 DNA is TGCAGCGTTGGGGACACCGATCAGCCCCAGCATTTT. The encoded protein is CSVGDTDQPQHF.

The CDR3 DNA reads as TGTGCCAGCAGTTACGCGATTAACTATGGCTACACCTTC. It specifies CASSYAINYGYTF. The V and J genes are TRBV6-2 or TRBV6-3 and TRBJ1-2; D ambiguous. Deletions cut 2 bases from V and 1 base from J, with 5 bases between. Germline CDR1 MNHEY, CDR2 SVGEGT. The CDR3 is 13 residues long.

This clonotype has more than one count but fewer than ten. The gene calls are TRBV13 and TRBJ2-3, with 8 nucleotides matching TRBD2. V lost 3 bases, J lost 3 bases, and 8 bases stayed unmatched. Per germline, CDR1 PRHDT and CDR2 FYEKMQ (reference sequence). CDR3 length equals 16 residues. The CDR3 is CASSFGAGDPTDTQYF. CDR3 nucleotide sequence: TGTGCCAGCAGCTTCGGAGCGGGAGACCCGACAGATACGCAGTATTTT.

The gene calls are TRBV20-1 and TRBJ2-3, with D hard to call. This CDR3 has 13 residues. V lost 3 bases and J lost 1, with 8 bases in between. Per the germline V gene, CDR1 is DFQATT and CDR2 is SNEGSKA (reference sequence). As DNA, the CDR3 is TGCAGTGCTAGTTGGCCTCGCACAGATACGCAGTATTTT. It codes for CSASWPRTDTQYF.

This clonotype was counted at least ten times. The chain combines TRBV28 with TRBJ2-5; the D gene is possibly TRBD1 (5 bases). This CDR3 is built from 13 residues. Germline values: CDR1 MDHEN, CDR2 SYDVKM. The V end was cut by 7 bases, the J end by 7 bases, with 16 bases between. In DNA, the CDR3 is TGTGCCAGCACCCTCCCCTCTAGGGGGACCCAGTACTTC. Translated, it gives CASTLPSRGTQYF. Full variable domain (missing parts from reference TRBV28 and TRBJ2-5): DVKVTQSSRYLVKRTGEKVFLECVQDMDHENMFWYRQDPGLGLRLIYFSYDVKMKEKGDIPEGYSVSREKKERFSLILESASTNQTSMYLCASTLPSRGTQYFGPGTRLLVL.

This clonotype was counted many times. The V call is TRBV12-3 or TRBV12-4, the J call TRBJ1-6; D might be TRBD1 (6 bases). With 6 bases removed from V and 7 bases from J, the gap between germline ends came to 7 bases. The CDR3 is made up of 12 amino acids. The CDR3 sequence: CASRTGNSPLHF. In DNA, the CDR3 is TGTGCCAGCAGGACAGGCAATTCACCCCTCCACTTT.

The chain carries TRBV12-3 or TRBV12-4 and TRBJ2-2; 12 bases line up with TRBD2. CDR3 length: 15 residues. After removal of 3 bases from V and 6 bases from J, the junction contained 2 bases not matched to a gene. The chain's CDR3 is CASSFPSGRAGELFF. The CDR3 nucleotides read TGTGCCAGCAGTTTCCCTAGCGGGAGGGCCGGGGAGCTGTTTTTT.

This clonotype came up a few times. CDR3: CAWSAQGYTEAFF. The DNA for the CDR3 is TGTGCCTGGAGTGCACAGGGGTACACTGAAGCTTTCTTT. This rearrangement joins TRBV30 to TRBJ1-1, with TRBD1 matching 7 bases. The germline V gene has CDR1 GTSNPN and CDR2 SVGIG (reference sequence). CDR3 length equals 13 residues. The V gene end was trimmed by 1 base and the J gene end by 3 bases; junction bases not matched to a gene: 2.

This clonotype was seen repeatedly, ten times or more. The V gene is TRBV5-1, the J gene TRBJ2-7; D is unclear. V lost 0 bases, J lost 7 bases, and 14 bases lay in between. Germline V CDR1 and CDR2: SGHRS, YFSETQ. The CDR3 spans 14 residues. The CDR3 is CASSLEYSLGEQYF. The DNA of the CDR3 is TGCGCCAGCAGCTTGGAGTACAGCCTAGGGGAGCAGTACTTC. Variable domain in full (rest from reference TRBV5-1 and TRBJ2-7): KAGVTQTPRYLIKTRGQQVTLSCSPISGHRSVSWYQQTPGQGLQFLFEYFSETQRNKGNFPGRFSGRQFSNSRSEMNVSTLELGDSALYLCASSLEYSLGEQYFGPGTRLTVT.

In this sample, this clonotype turned up many times. The rearrangement links TRBV3-1 to TRBJ2-5; perhaps TRBD2 as D (6 bases). The CDR3 contains 13 residues. V gave up 8 bases and J gave up 4 bases, with 14 bases separating them. Looked up from germline, CDR1 is LGHDT and CDR2 is YNNKEL (reference sequence). The CDR3, as DNA: TGTGCCAGCCTTCAAGGCGGGGTAGAGACCCAGTACTTC. Amino acid sequence: CASLQGGVETQYF.

This clonotype has at least ten counts. The chain carries TRBV27 and TRBJ2-5, with D possibly matching TRBD1 (5 bases). The CDR3 contains 13 residues. V shed 3 bases and J shed 4 bases, with 9 bases lying between them. Looked up from germline, CDR1 is MNHEY and CDR2 is SMNVEV (reference sequence). CDR3 amino acids: CASSLQGIETQYF. CDR3 bases: TGTGCCAGCAGTTTGCAGGGAATAGAGACCCAGTACTTC.

This clonotype was observed many times. The chain recombines TRBV20-1 with TRBJ1-5, with D unresolved. Germline loops: CDR1 DFQATT, CDR2 SNEGSKA (reference sequence). V was trimmed by 3 bases and J by 0 bases, leaving 9 bases between them. The CDR3 runs 14 residues. The CDR3 region is CSAREEYSNQPQHF. The CDR3 bases are TGCAGTGCTAGGGAAGAGTATAGCAATCAGCCCCAGCATTTT.

This sequence joins TRBV28 and TRBJ2-6, with TRBD1 identical over 8 bases. With 4 bases clipped from V and 7 bases from J, the junction kept 12 bases outside the gene matches. This CDR3 spans 17 amino acids. Germline loops: CDR1 MDHEN, CDR2 SYDVKM. CDR3 sequence: CASSSAYSGQGANVLTF. The CDR3 nucleotides are TGTGCCAGCAGTTCCGCGTACTCAGGACAGGGCGCCAACGTCCTGACTTTC.

This clonotype has a count of ten or more. The V gene is TRBV5-1, the J gene TRBJ2-6; weak D call: TRBD1 (5 bases). The CDR3 spans 19 residues. The germline V gene has CDR1 SGHRS and CDR2 YFSETQ. V lost 2 bases, J lost 0 bases, and 18 bases lay in between. The CDR3 nucleotides are TGCGCCAGCAGCTTTCCCATCGATCGACAGCTCTCTGGGGCCAACGTCCTGACTTTC. Amino acid sequence: CASSFPIDRQLSGANVLTF.

This clonotype was recorded many times. The chain recombines TRBV6-2 or TRBV6-3 with TRBJ2-7; TRBD2 matches 14 bases. V was clipped by 2 bases and J by 2 bases; unmatched bases: 2. Germline CDR1 MNHEY, CDR2 SVGEGT. The CDR3 covers 16 residues. Written as DNA, the CDR3 is TGTGCCAGCAGTTACGGGACTAGCGGGAGCCCCTACGAGCAGTACTTC. It is translated as CASSYGTSGSPYEQYF.

This clonotype showed up just a few times. CDR3 sequence: CASSPTRGRDTEAFF. The CDR3 bases are TGTGCCAGCTCACCAACCAGGGGCCGGGACACTGAAGCTTTCTTT. V and J are TRBV18 and TRBJ1-1; TRBD1 is a possible D gene (6 bases). With 2 bases removed from V and 3 bases from J, the gap between germline ends came to 13 bases. The length of the CDR3 is 15 residues. Looked up from germline, CDR1 is KGHSH and CDR2 is LQKENI.

This clonotype came up many times. The gene calls are TRBV28 and TRBJ1-6; D might be TRBD1 (5 bases). The germline V gene has CDR1 MDHEN and CDR2 SYDVKM. CDR3 length: 15 amino acids. Trimming removed 3 bases from V and 5 bases from J, with 11 bases in between. The chain's CDR3 is CASSLGFRDNSPLHF. CDR3 DNA: TGTGCCAGCAGTTTGGGTTTCAGGGATAATTCACCCCTCCACTTT. Based on the CDR3 plus reference TRBV28 and TRBJ1-6, the full variable domain is DVKVTQSSRYLVKRTGEKVFLECVQDMDHENMFWYRQDPGLGLRLIYFSYDVKMKEKGDIPEGYSVSREKKERFSLILESASTNQTSMYLCASSLGFRDNSPLHFGNGTRLTVT.

This clonotype came up many times. V usage is TRBV24-1 and J usage is TRBJ1-2; D not certain. Trimming removed 1 base at V and 2 bases at J, with 7 bases between. Germline assignment: CDR1 KGHDR and CDR2 SFDVKD. This CDR3 contains 14 residues. The CDR3, as DNA: TGTGCCACCAGTGATTTCGGACGGAACTATGGCTACACCTTC. It is translated as CATSDFGRNYGYTF.

This clonotype was detected many times. The chain is built from TRBV28 and TRBJ2-5, with D unresolved. Per germline, CDR1 MDHEN and CDR2 SYDVKM. The ends were cut back, 7 bases at V and 3 bases at J, with 12 bases in the middle. The CDR3 totals 13 residues. The CDR3 DNA follows: TGTGCCAGCACCTCAACCCTGGAAGAGACCCAGTACTTC. Encoded protein: CASTSTLEETQYF.

Many counts were recorded for this clonotype. The chain combines TRBV12-3 or TRBV12-4 with TRBJ2-7; D is unclear. The CDR3 is 13 residues long. Trimming stripped 1 base from V and 5 bases from J, with 9 bases between. As DNA, the CDR3 is TGTGCCAGCAGTTTAGTCAGTATCCACGAGCAGTACTTC. Its translation: CASSLVSIHEQYF.

This clonotype was seen ten or more times. The CDR3 here is CASSMGVRSNQPQHF. CDR3 sequence (DNA): TGTGCCAGCAGCATGGGGGTTCGGAGCAATCAGCCCCAGCATTTT. The rearrangement uses TRBV2 and TRBJ1-5; possibly TRBD1 for D (5 bases). There are 15 residues in the CDR3. Trimming pared 6 bases from V and 1 base from J, leaving 13 bases between. Germline assignment: CDR1 SNHLY and CDR2 FYNNEI.